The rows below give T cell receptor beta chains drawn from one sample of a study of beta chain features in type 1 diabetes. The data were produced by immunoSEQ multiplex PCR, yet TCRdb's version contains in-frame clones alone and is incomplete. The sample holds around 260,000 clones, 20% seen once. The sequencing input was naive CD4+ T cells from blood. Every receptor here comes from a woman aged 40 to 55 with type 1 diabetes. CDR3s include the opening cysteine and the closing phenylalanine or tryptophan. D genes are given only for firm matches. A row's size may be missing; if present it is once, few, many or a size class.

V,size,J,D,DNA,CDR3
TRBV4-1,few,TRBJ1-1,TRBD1,TGCGCCAGCAGCCAAACAGGGGGCTGGGTTGAAGCTTTCTTT,CASSQTGGWVEAFF
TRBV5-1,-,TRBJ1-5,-,TGCGCCAGCAGCCTAGACTCCACTCAGCCCCAGCATTTT,CASSLDSTQPQHF
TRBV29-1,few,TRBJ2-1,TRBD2,TGCAGCGTTGAACCGACTAGCGGGCTAATTGAGCAGTTCTTC,CSVEPTSGLIEQFF
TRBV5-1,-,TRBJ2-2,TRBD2,TGCGCCAGCAGCTTGGCCAGCGGGGCCGGGGAGCTGTTTTTT,CASSLASGAGELFF
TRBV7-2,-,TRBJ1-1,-,TGTGCCAGCAGCTTATCAGCGGTGAACACTGAAGCTTTCTTT,CASSLSAVNTEAFF
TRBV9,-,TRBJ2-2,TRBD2,TGTGCCAGCAGCATGAGCGGGGGCACCGGGGAGCTGTTTTTT,CASSMSGGTGELFF
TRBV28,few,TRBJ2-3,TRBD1,TGTGCCAGCAGTCCCGGACAGGGCGGAACAGATACGCAGTATTTT,CASSPGQGGTDTQYF
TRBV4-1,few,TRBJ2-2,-,TGCGCCAGCAGCCGGAGGGGGCGCGGTACCGGGGAGCTGTTTTTT,CASSRRGRGTGELFF
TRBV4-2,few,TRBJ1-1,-,TGTGCCAGCAGCCAAGATAGGGTACAGGGAGCAGCTTTCTTT,CASSQDRVQGAAFF
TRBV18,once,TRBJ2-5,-,TGTGCCAGCTCACCTAGGACTATTCAAGAGACCCAGTACTTC,CASSPRTIQETQYF
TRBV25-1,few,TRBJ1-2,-,TGTGCCAGCAGTGACCAGGCCCCGGCCAACTATGGCTACACCTTC,CASSDQAPANYGYTF
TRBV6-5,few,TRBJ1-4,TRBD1,TGTGCCACCCGACAGGGTAACGAAAAACTGTTTTTT,CATRQGNEKLFF
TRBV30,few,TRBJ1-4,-,TGTGCCTGGAGTGGCAGGGAGGCGGACCTTGGAGAAAAACTGTTTTTT,CAWSGREADLGEKLFF
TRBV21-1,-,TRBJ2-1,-,TGTGCCAGCAGCAAGGTCCGCGGGATCAGCTCCTACAATGAGCAGTTCTTC,CASSKVRGISSYNEQFF
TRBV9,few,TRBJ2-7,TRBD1,TGTGCCAGCAGCATTAGGGACAGGGCTTACGAGCAGTACTTC,CASSIRDRAYEQYF
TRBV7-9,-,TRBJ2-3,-,TGTGCCAGCAGCTTAGCTCAAGCCGGGGATACGCAGTATTTT,CASSLAQAGDTQYF
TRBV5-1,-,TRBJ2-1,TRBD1,TGCGCCAGCAGCTCCGGCCGGACAGGGGGAGAGAATGAGCAGTTCTTC,CASSSGRTGGENEQFF
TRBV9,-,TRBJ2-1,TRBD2,TGTGCCAGCAGCTTTATAAGCGGGAGTGAGCAGTTCTTC,CASSFISGSEQFF
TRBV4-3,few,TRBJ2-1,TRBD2,TGCGCCAGCAGCCAAGACCGAGCGGGAGCGATGTACAATGAGCAGTTCTTC,CASSQDRAGAMYNEQFF
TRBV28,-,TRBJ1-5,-,TGTGCCAGCAGTGGACGGGGAAGGGAGCCCCAGCATTTT,CASSGRGREPQHF
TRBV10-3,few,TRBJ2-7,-,TGTGCCTCCAGCGGCATAAGCTCCTACGAGCAGTACTTC,CASSGISSYEQYF
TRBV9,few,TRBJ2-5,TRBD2,TGTGCCAGCAGCGCTGGGACTAGCGGGAACCAAGAGACCCAGTACTTC,CASSAGTSGNQETQYF
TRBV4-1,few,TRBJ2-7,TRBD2,TGCGCCAGCAGCCAAGATAGCGGGGCTGACGAGCAGTACTTC,CASSQDSGADEQYF
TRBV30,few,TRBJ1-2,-,TGTGCCTGGAGACCGACAGGTTACTATGGCTACACCTTC,CAWRPTGYYGYTF
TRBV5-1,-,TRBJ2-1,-,TGCGCCAGCACGTCGTCCTACAATGAGCAGTTCTTC,CASTSSYNEQFF
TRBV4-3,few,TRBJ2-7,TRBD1,TGCGCCAGCAGCCGGGGACAGGCCTACGAGCAGTACTTC,CASSRGQAYEQYF
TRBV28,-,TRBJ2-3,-,TGTGCCAGCTGGAGCGGAGTACCAGATACGCAGTATTTT,CASWSGVPDTQYF